These 25 T cell receptor beta chains came from one sample sequenced in a study of T cell responses to AZD1222 COVID-19 vaccine. Generated by immunoSEQ multiplex PCR, the TCRdb table keeps only in-frame clones and is missing some. Of approximately 170,000 clones listed, roughly 94% were seen once; the top ten hold under 6%. The material sequenced was peripheral blood, taken 28 days after the second AZD1222 dose. These receptors were obtained from an adult who received the AZD1222 COVID-19 vaccine.

V is TRBV10-3 and J is TRBJ2-5; no reliable D call. CDR1 and CDR2 from the germline V gene are ENHRY and SYGVKD. Between the trimmed V and J ends, which lost 4 bases and 5 bases, there was a span of 11 bases. The CDR3 length is 13 residues. The CDR3 reads CAISVQTGETQYF. CDR3 coding DNA: TGTGCCATCAGTGTACAAACTGGGGAGACCCAGTACTTC.

V usage is TRBV5-1 and J usage is TRBJ2-1, with D possibly TRBD2 on 5 matching bases. Trimming took off 0 bases at V and 9 bases at J, with 16 bases between the two ends. Per the germline V gene, CDR1 is SGHRS and CDR2 is YFSETQ. This CDR3 has 15 amino acids. As DNA, the CDR3 is TGCGCCAGCAGCTTGGCGGGATTTGAGGGCGGTGAGCAGTTCTTC. Translating gives CASSLAGFEGGEQFF.

CDR3 in amino acids: CASSQGLAGVYYGYTF. Written as DNA, the CDR3 is TGCGCCAGCAGCCAAGGACTAGCGGGAGTTTATTATGGCTACACCTTC. V is TRBV4-1 and J is TRBJ1-2; D remains unclear. Per the germline V gene, CDR1 is MGHRA and CDR2 is YSYEKL. Deletions cut 1 base from V and 5 bases from J, with 17 bases between. The CDR3 runs 16 residues.

V usage is TRBV5-6 and J usage is TRBJ2-7; D is uncertain. Looked up from germline, CDR1 is SGHDT and CDR2 is YYEEEE. There are 15 residues in the CDR3. The V end lost 4 bases, the J end lost 4 bases, and 18 bases lay between the germline ends. CDR3 nucleotide sequence: TGTGCCAGCAGCCCCCTCGGCGGCCGGAATTACGAGCAGTACTTC. Its protein product is CASSPLGGRNYEQYF.

This clone was picked up one time. The rearrangement uses TRBV4-1 and TRBJ1-6; a weak D match, TRBD1 (5 bases). Trimming stripped 0 bases from V and 0 bases from J, with 9 bases between. Germline CDR1 is MGHRA and CDR2 is YSYEKL. The CDR3 contains 17 residues. CDR3 protein: CASSQEKGASYNSPLHF. CDR3 bases: TGCGCCAGCAGCCAAGAAAAAGGGGCCTCCTATAATTCACCCCTCCACTTT.

The sample holds one count of this clone. The chain links TRBV6-6 to TRBJ2-7, with TRBD2 matching 8 bases. CDR1 MNHNY and CDR2 SVGAGI come from the germline V gene (reference sequence). The CDR3 extends over 13 amino acids. Trimming removed 8 bases from V and 4 bases from J; junction bases left unmatched: 7. CDR3 nucleotide sequence: TGTGCCAGCGGATTGCGGGAGGTATACGAGCAGTACTTC. Protein product: CASGLREVYEQYF.

The chain joins TRBV6-6 to TRBJ1-1, with 9 bases aligning to TRBD1. The CDR3 runs to 12 residues. Germline V gene sequence: CDR1 MNHNY, CDR2 SVGAGI (reference sequence). J was trimmed by 5 bases and V by 6 bases; bases with no gene match: 1. The CDR3 region is CASSDRGTEAFF. The CDR3 nucleotides are TGTGCCAGCAGCGACAGGGGGACTGAAGCTTTCTTT.

In this sample, this clone turned up a few times. This chain connects TRBV24-1 to TRBJ2-3; D may be TRBD1 or TRBD2 (6 bases each). Trimming stripped 0 bases from V and 4 bases from J, with 16 bases between. Germline loops: CDR1 KGHDR, CDR2 SFDVKD. The CDR3 spans 17 residues. CDR3 nucleotides: TGTGCCACCAGTGATTTGCAAGCGGGTGGGGGCGCAGATACGCAGTATTTT. Residues: CATSDLQAGGGADTQYF.

CDR3 bases: TGCGCCAGCAGCCAAGAGGGTTGGATGGGGCAGTTCTTC. Encoded protein: CASSQEGWMGQFF. V gene TRBV4-1 combines with J gene TRBJ2-1; D uncertain. The CDR3 has 13 residues. V was trimmed by 0 bases and J by 12 bases, leaving 12 bases between them. CDR1 is MGHRA and CDR2 is YSYEKL in the germline V gene.

This clone was picked up one time. The V and J genes are TRBV2 and TRBJ2-5; 9 bases line up with TRBD2. CDR1 and CDR2 from the germline V gene are SNHLY and FYNNEI. With V trimmed by 1 base and J by 1 base, 4 bases remained unmatched. The CDR3 runs 16 residues. CDR3 sequence reads: CASSEGLAGPQETQYF. In nucleotides, the CDR3 is TGTGCCAGCAGTGAAGGTCTAGCGGGGCCCCAAGAGACCCAGTACTTC.

The V call is TRBV18, the J call TRBJ1-4; tentatively, D is TRBD1 (5 bases). Germline V gene sequence: CDR1 KGHSH, CDR2 LQKENI. The CDR3 is 15 residues long. V dropped 0 bases and J dropped 8 bases, with 13 bases sitting between them. The CDR3 sequence: CASSPPDSSGEKLFF. In DNA, the CDR3 is TGTGCCAGCTCACCACCCGACAGTTCGGGAGAAAAACTGTTTTTT.

This chain joins TRBV10-2 and TRBJ2-1; 7 bases align to TRBD2. Losses at the gene ends were 2 bases for V and 4 bases for J; bases not matched to a gene: 8. This CDR3 spans 16 amino acids. Germline assignment: CDR1 WSHSY and CDR2 SAAADI. In DNA, the CDR3 is TGCGCCAGCAGTGAGAGTAGGCGGGAGAAGTACAATGAGCAGTTCTTC. Its protein product is CASSESRREKYNEQFF.

The chain couples TRBV7-9 to TRBJ2-1; TRBD2 matches at 7 bases. The germline V gene has CDR1 SEHNR and CDR2 FQNEAQ (reference sequence). After removal of 2 bases from V and 5 bases from J, the junction contained 15 bases not matched to a gene. The CDR3 runs 18 residues. The CDR3 is CASSLWGKVGGPNNEQFF. The CDR3, as DNA: TGTGCCAGCAGCTTATGGGGTAAAGTGGGAGGGCCCAACAATGAGCAGTTCTTC.

This clone was detected only a few times. CDR3 sequence reads: CASSYEDEQFF. In DNA, the CDR3 is TGTGCCAGCAGTTACGAGGATGAGCAGTTCTTC. The chain uses TRBV6-5 and TRBJ2-1; D uncertain. The V gene lost 2 bases and the J gene lost 8 bases, with 4 bases spanning the gap. Per the germline V gene, CDR1 is MNHEY and CDR2 is SVGAGI. The CDR3 runs 11 residues.

The V gene is TRBV24-1, the J gene TRBJ2-1, with D perhaps TRBD2 (5 bases). This CDR3 contains 13 residues. V lost 1 base, J lost 7 bases, and 7 bases lay in between. CDR1 is KGHDR and CDR2 is SFDVKD in the germline V gene. The CDR3 coding sequence is TGTGCCACCAGTGATTTTCCGGGGAATGAGCAGTTCTTC. Protein sequence: CATSDFPGNEQFF.

In nucleotides, the CDR3 is TGTGCCAGCAGTCCTCCCTGGGACGCCCCCAGGGAGCAGTATTTT. Its protein is CASSPPWDAPREQYF. The chain has TRBV25-1 and TRBJ2-3, with D perhaps being TRBD1 or TRBD2 (5 bases each). Germline V lookup: CDR1 MGHDK, CDR2 SYGVNS. This CDR3 contains 15 residues. The V end was cut by 5 bases, the J end by 11 bases, with 23 bases between.

The rearrangement joins TRBV7-2 to TRBJ2-3; no clear D gene. From germline, CDR1 is SGHTA and CDR2 FQGNSA. V was cut by 3 bases and J by 3 bases, with 1 base left in between. The CDR3 is 11 residues long. CDR3 amino acids: CASSLTDTQYF. Here the CDR3 DNA reads TGTGCCAGCAGCTTGACAGATACGCAGTATTTT.

The chain has TRBV5-4 and TRBJ2-3; D is uncertain. The CDR3 spans 17 residues. The germline gives CDR1 SGHNT, CDR2 YYREEE (reference sequence). Between the trimmed V and J ends, which lost 4 bases and 8 bases, there was a span of 26 bases. CDR3 nucleotides: TGTGCCAGCAGCGGAGAGAGTCTGACCTCAATTTTTGGTACGCAGTATTTT. Residues: CASSGESLTSIFGTQYF.

The chain has TRBV4-1 and TRBJ2-1, with D possibly matching TRBD2 (5 bases). Per germline, CDR1 MGHRA and CDR2 YSYEKL. V lost 2 bases and J lost 1, with 12 bases in between. The CDR3 sequence is 16 residues long. The CDR3 loop reads CASSQLAGQSYNEQFF. In DNA, the CDR3 is TGCGCCAGCAGCCAACTGGCGGGTCAGTCCTACAATGAGCAGTTCTTC.

The V call is TRBV11-2, the J call TRBJ2-1; a possible D gene is TRBD2 (5 bases). Trimming left V 5 bases short and J 0 bases short, with 11 bases between. Germline V gene lookup returns CDR1 SGHAT and CDR2 FQNNGV. The CDR3 has 15 amino acids. CDR3: CASSRTRSSYNEQFF. The CDR3 DNA reads as TGTGCCAGCAGCCGCACTAGGAGCTCCTACAATGAGCAGTTCTTC.

The sample holds one count of this clone. The chain carries TRBV11-2 and TRBJ2-2; D call uncertain. Trimming cost V 1 base and J 5 bases, with 5 bases left between them. The CDR3 covers 13 residues. Germline loops: CDR1 SGHAT, CDR2 FQNNGV. For the CDR3, the DNA is TGTGCCAGCAGCTTAGCCGGGACCGGGGAGCTGTTTTTT. The encoded protein is CASSLAGTGELFF. Drawing the rest from reference TRBV11-2 and TRBJ2-2, the complete variable domain is EAGVAQSPRYKIIEKRQSVAFWCNPISGHATLYWYQQILGQGPKLLIQFQNNGVVDDSQLPKDRFSAERLKGVDSTLKIQPAKLEDSAVYLCASSLAGTGELFFGEGSRLTVL.

The chain combines TRBV10-3 with TRBJ1-1, with no clear D. V lost 3 bases and J 5 bases, leaving 13 bases between the germline ends. This CDR3 is 14 amino acids long. The germline CDR1 and CDR2 sequences are ENHRY and SYGVKD. As DNA, the CDR3 is TGTGCCATCAGTGATCGGGGTACGGGAACTGAAGCTTTCTTT. Protein sequence: CAISDRGTGTEAFF.

The chain combines TRBV9 with TRBJ2-1, with TRBD1 identical over 7 bases. V lost 1 base, J lost 4 bases, and 5 bases stayed unmatched. Germline-derived CDR1 and CDR2 are SGDLS and YYNGEE. The CDR3 has 15 residues. Here the CDR3 reads CASSVLGGFYNEQFF. In DNA form, the CDR3 reads TGTGCCAGCAGCGTACTAGGGGGCTTTTACAATGAGCAGTTCTTC.

Notes on this clone: This sample also contains other DNA sequences that code for the same CDR3. CDR3 nucleotides: TGCGCCAGCAGCTTGGGGGACAGGAGGGATCAGCCCCAGCATTTT. It is translated as CASSLGDRRDQPQHF. This rearrangement joins TRBV5-1 to TRBJ1-5, with TRBD1 matching over 8 bases. The CDR3 runs 15 residues. CDR1 SGHRS and CDR2 YFSETQ come from the germline V gene. Trimming removed 0 bases from V and 5 bases from J; junction bases left unmatched: 4.

This chain joins TRBV18 and TRBJ1-3; D might be TRBD1 (5 bases). The V end was cut by 4 bases, the J end by 4 bases, with 17 bases between. The CDR3 runs 16 residues. The germline CDR1 and CDR2 sequences are KGHSH and LQKENI. CDR3 sequence reads: CASSQSDSETGNTIYF. For the CDR3, the DNA is TGTGCCAGCTCACAGTCTGACAGCGAGACCGGAAACACCATATATTTT.